Listed below are T cell receptor beta chains from one sample, sequenced in a study of TIL therapy for anti-PD-1-resistant metastatic lung cancer. Produced via immunoSEQ multiplex PCR; TCRdb's table is partial and in-frame only. The sample records about 60,000 clones, 69% being singletons. This specimen was blood, taken at baseline. The receptors derive from a person between 25 and 80 years old with non-small cell lung cancer. The CDR3 runs from the conserved cysteine through the conserved F or W. The D gene is left open where the match is weak. Size tells how often a clone was seen (once, few, many) or the class of an expanded clone, and some rows leave it out.

TRBJ1-2,TRBV6-5,TRBD1,15,-,TGTGCCAGCAGTTACGGTCGAACAGGGGGCAATGGCTACACCTTC,CASSYGRTGGNGYTF
TRBJ1-2,TRBV6-5,TRBD1,14,-,TGTGCCAGCAGGGAAGGCGGGACAGTAGTTGGCTACACCTTC,CASREGGTVVGYTF
TRBJ1-1,TRBV28,-,14,-,TGTGCCAGCAGCCAGAGTTACCAGAACACTGAAGCTTTCTTT,CASSQSYQNTEAFF
TRBJ1-1,TRBV7-8,-,12,-,TGTGCCAGCAGCTTAGTTCACTTTCCTGCTTTCTTT,CASSLVHFPAFF
TRBJ2-7,TRBV29-1,TRBD1,13,-,TGCAGCGTCCTTGTACGGGGACAGTACGAGCAGTACTTC,CSVLVRGQYEQYF
TRBJ2-2,TRBV11-2,TRBD1,15,-,TGTGCCAGCAGCCTCGGCAGGGGGAGTTCCGGGGAGCTGTTTTTT,CASSLGRGSSGELFF
TRBJ1-1,TRBV29-1,TRBD1,13,-,TGCAGCGTTGAGAGGGACAGGAACACTGAAGCTTTCTTT,CSVERDRNTEAFF
TRBJ1-1,TRBV5-6,-,14,-,TGTGCCAGCACCACTTGGGCAGAGAACACTGAAGCTTTCTTT,CASTTWAENTEAFF
TRBJ1-1,TRBV6-5,TRBD1,15,-,TGTGCCAGCAGTTACGGAGGGGGCATGAATACTGAAGCTTTCTTT,CASSYGGGMNTEAFF
TRBJ1-1,TRBV6-5,-,12,few,TGTGCCAGCGGGAGAGGGAGCACTGAAGCTTTCTTT,CASGRGSTEAFF
TRBJ2-3,TRBV10-3,-,15,-,TGTGCCATCAGTGGGCGGGGCCACGGCACAGATACGCAGTATTTT,CAISGRGHGTDTQYF
TRBJ2-7,TRBV29-1,TRBD2,13,once,TGCAGCGTGATACTTAGCGGGAGTCGTGAGCAGTACTTC,CSVILSGSREQYF
TRBJ1-4,TRBV29-1,-,13,-,TGCAGCGCCAGGACACGGGCATATGAAAAACTGTTTTTT,CSARTRAYEKLFF
TRBJ1-5,TRBV6-1,TRBD1,15,-,TGTGCCAGTTGCTATACAGGGGCCAACTCTCAGCCCCAGCATTTT,CASCYTGANSQPQHF
TRBJ2-7,TRBV11-1,-,14,few,TGTGCCAGCAGCTTAGCAGGGAATCGGAACGAGCAGTACTTC,CASSLAGNRNEQYF
TRBJ1-4,TRBV6-5,-,15,few,TGTGCCAGCAGCCGAGGACGGAACGGGTTGGAAAAACTGTTTTTT,CASSRGRNGLEKLFF
TRBJ2-3,TRBV4-2,-,18,-,TGTGCCAGCAGCCAAGAGTTGATAGGTGAGCTCCAAGGAGATACGCAGTATTTT,CASSQELIGELQGDTQYF
TRBJ2-1,TRBV19,TRBD2,13,-,TGTGCCAGTAGTTGGGCGGGAGTTAAAGAGCAGTTCTTC,CASSWAGVKEQFF
TRBJ1-1,TRBV6-1,-,15,once,TGTGCCAGCAGTGAAGGACCCGGAACATACACTGAAGCTTTCTTT,CASSEGPGTYTEAFF
TRBJ1-6,TRBV5-4,-,13,-,TGTGCCAGCAGCACCTGGACAAACTCACCCCTCCACTTT,CASSTWTNSPLHF
TRBJ1-2,TRBV29-1,-,12,-,TGCAGCGTCGCCCAGGGGCACTATGGCTACACCTTC,CSVAQGHYGYTF
TRBJ1-3,TRBV19,-,15,-,TGTGCCAGTAGTATGCGGGCCGACTCTGGAAACACCATATATTTT,CASSMRADSGNTIYF
TRBJ2-1,TRBV7-2,TRBD2,16,-,TGTGCCAGCAGCTCGGGACTAGCGGGGGGGGACAATGAGCAGTTCTTC,CASSSGLAGGDNEQFF
TRBJ1-1,TRBV27,-,14,-,TGTGCCAGCAGTACAACATACTCCGGGATCGAAGCTTTCTTT,CASSTTYSGIEAFF
TRBJ2-3,TRBV30,-,13,-,TGTGCCTGGATTGCCCCCGCGGCAGATACGCAGTATTTT,CAWIAPAADTQYF
TRBJ2-2,TRBV5-1,-,13,-,TGCGCCAGCAGCTTGGACGGCCCCGGGGAGCTGTTTTTT,CASSLDGPGELFF
TRBJ1-2,TRBV7-9,-,16,once,TGTGCCAGCATCCCCCCCAGGGAGTTCTCTAACTATGGCTACACCTTC,CASIPPREFSNYGYTF
TRBJ1-5,TRBV19,-,14,few,TGTGCCAGTACTCGGGTCTACCCGCCGGAGCCCCAGCATTTT,CASTRVYPPEPQHF
TRBJ1-3,TRBV5-1,-,15,few,TGCGCCAGCAGCTTCGGGGGTGTCTCTGGAAACACCATATATTTT,CASSFGGVSGNTIYF
TRBJ1-2,TRBV7-9,-,12,-,TGTGCCAGCAGCTTCTTGAGGCGGGGCTACACCTTC,CASSFLRRGYTF
TRBJ1-2,TRBV7-9,-,13,few,TGTGCCAGCAGCCGGGACCTTAACTATGGCTACACCTTC,CASSRDLNYGYTF